What follows are 26 T cell receptor beta chains derived from one specimen sequenced in a study of blood T cell repertoires in COVID-19. The method was immunoSEQ multiplex PCR; TCRdb's version includes in-frame clones alone and lacks a portion of them. The sample includes fewer than 350,000 clones, less than 90% of them seen just once. Sequenced input: peripheral blood. The receptor source for this set is a woman in her twenties or thirties with COVID-19, enrolled during active disease.

The chain recombines TRBV11-2 with TRBJ2-7, with 9 positions matching TRBD1. CDR1 and CDR2 from the germline V gene are SGHAT and FQNNGV. This CDR3 region has 13 residues. V shed 6 bases, J shed 6 bases, and the junction held 6 bases outside the gene matches. DNA of the CDR3: TGTGCCAGCAGTGGGACAGGGCTAGGCGAGCAGTACTTC. The encoded protein is CASSGTGLGEQYF.

The chain uses TRBV15 and TRBJ1-2; 7 bases are shared with TRBD1. Looked up from germline, CDR1 is LNHNV and CDR2 is YYDKDF (reference sequence). This CDR3 has 12 residues. After removal of 8 bases from V and 8 bases from J, the junction contained 8 bases not matched to a gene. CDR3 amino acids: CATLGQADGYTF. The CDR3 DNA follows: TGTGCCACCCTCGGACAGGCCGACGGCTACACCTTC.

The rearrangement joins TRBV5-1 to TRBJ2-7; the D is unclear. CDR3 length equals 13 residues. V shed 0 bases and J shed 4 bases, with 8 bases lying between them. CDR1 is SGHRS and CDR2 is YFSETQ in the germline V gene. As DNA, the CDR3 is TGCGCCAGCAGCTTGGGACTCTTATACGAGCAGTACTTC. Encoded protein: CASSLGLLYEQYF.

The chain combines TRBV19 with TRBJ2-4; D might be TRBD2 (5 bases). CDR1 and CDR2 from the germline V gene are LNHDA and SQIVND (reference sequence). CDR3 length: 15 residues. Trimming removed 3 bases at V and 7 bases at J, with 16 bases between. CDR3 amino acids: CASSILALPGNIQYF. The CDR3 DNA reads as TGTGCCAGTAGTATTTTAGCGCTCCCTGGGAACATTCAGTACTTC.

The chain links TRBV4-2 to TRBJ2-3; 8 positions agree with TRBD2. Germline CDR1 LGHNA, CDR2 YNFKEQ. The junction had 12 bases not matched to a gene; V was cut back by 2 bases and J by 5 bases. The length of the CDR3 is 17 residues. In nucleotides, the CDR3 is TGTGCCAGCAGCCAATCTTTAGCGGGGTTTTTTGAAGATACGCAGTATTTT. Amino acids: CASSQSLAGFFEDTQYF.

CDR3 coding DNA: TGTGCCAGCAGCGTAATTGGGGGGAACTCTGGAAACACCATATATTTT. Amino acids: CASSVIGGNSGNTIYF. The chain couples TRBV9 to TRBJ1-3, with D maybe TRBD1 (5 bases). Germline CDR1 is SGDLS and CDR2 is YYNGEE. The CDR3 runs 16 residues. V was clipped by 1 base and J by 0 bases, with 11 bases between them. The variable domain in full, completed from reference TRBV9 and TRBJ1-3, reads DSGVTQTPKHLITATGQRVTLRCSPRSGDLSVYWYQQSLDQGLQFLIQYYNGEERAKGNILERFSAQQFPDLHSELNLSSLELGDSALYFCASSVIGGNSGNTIYFGEGSWLTVV.

V is TRBV5-1 and J is TRBJ1-1, with a possible D match to TRBD1 (6 bases). CDR3 length: 15 amino acids. The ends were cut back, 4 bases at V and 3 bases at J, with 16 bases in the middle. Germline CDR1 SGHRS, CDR2 YFSETQ. The chain's CDR3 is CASSTLQGTDTEAFF. Written as DNA, the CDR3 is TGCGCCAGCAGCACCTTACAGGGTACCGACACTGAAGCTTTCTTT.

Points on this clone: The same CDR3 also results from other DNA sequences found in this sample. This chain uses TRBV5-1 with TRBJ2-7; possible D gene TRBD2, 6 bases. CDR1 is SGHRS, CDR2 YFSETQ, per germline. CDR3 size: 16 residues. V lost 3 bases and J lost 0, with 16 bases in between. CDR3 region: CASSSSGGGSSYEQYF. In DNA, the CDR3 is TGCGCCAGCAGCTCCTCCGGTGGAGGGAGCTCCTACGAGCAGTACTTC. The full variable domain, completed using reference TRBV5-1 and TRBJ2-7, is KAGVTQTPRYLIKTRGQQVTLSCSPISGHRSVSWYQQTPGQGLQFLFEYFSETQRNKGNFPGRFSGRQFSNSRSEMNVSTLELGDSALYLCASSSSGGGSSYEQYFGPGTRLTVT.

This clone was detected once. V gene TRBV2 combines with J gene TRBJ2-3; 7 bases fit TRBD2. This CDR3 is built from 15 residues. J gave up 0 bases and V 8 bases, and 8 bases lay outside the gene matches. Germline V gene data show CDR1 as SNHLY and CDR2 as FYNNEI. CDR3 protein: CASRSMTSSTDTQYF. DNA for the CDR3: TGTGCCAGCCGGAGCATGACTAGCAGCACAGATACGCAGTATTTT.

The genes are TRBV6-5 and TRBJ1-1; 8 positions agree with TRBD1. The CDR3 totals 13 residues. V lost 6 bases and J lost 6; bases outside the gene matches: 6. CDR1 and CDR2 from the germline V gene are MNHEY and SVGAGI. The CDR3 DNA sequence: TGTGCCAGCAGACAGGGGGTGAATCCTGAAGCTTTCTTT. Translation: CASRQGVNPEAFF.

The chain uses TRBV10-1 and TRBJ1-1, with D unresolved. V lost 5 bases to trimming and J lost 4 bases, with 17 bases between them. The CDR3 spans 15 residues. Germline V gene lookup returns CDR1 WNHNN and CDR2 SYGVQD (reference sequence). CDR3 protein: CASSRGPRDTTEAFF. CDR3 nucleotides: TGCGCCAGCAGTCGAGGGCCTCGGGATACCACTGAAGCTTTCTTT.

V gene TRBV13 combines with J gene TRBJ1-1; TRBD1 might be the D (5 bases). V lost 8 bases to trimming and J lost 4 bases, with 20 bases between them. The CDR3 loop spans 15 amino acids. The germline CDR1 and CDR2 sequences are PRHDT and FYEKMQ (reference sequence). CDR3 protein: CASPPGRGGSTEAFF. CDR3 coding DNA: TGTGCCAGCCCCCCTGGTAGGGGAGGGAGCACTGAAGCTTTCTTT.

The CDR3 loop is CASSPSAGESNQPQHF. The CDR3 DNA is TGTGCCAGCAGTCCGAGCGCAGGGGAGAGCAATCAGCCCCAGCATTTT. The chain recombines TRBV27 with TRBJ1-5, with TRBD1 as a possible D gene (6 bases). Looked up from germline, CDR1 is MNHEY and CDR2 is SMNVEV (reference sequence). This CDR3 has 16 amino acids. With 5 bases removed from V and 1 base from J, the gap between germline ends came to 15 bases.

This chain joins TRBV6-5 and TRBJ2-3; 12 bases match TRBD2. Germline assignment: CDR1 MNHEY and CDR2 SVGAGI. V lost 11 bases, J lost 2 bases, and 8 bases stayed unmatched. The CDR3 is 15 amino acids. CDR3: CAGSPSGGVTDTQYF. The CDR3 bases are TGTGCCGGTTCTCCTAGCGGGGGGGTCACAGATACGCAGTATTTT.

The chain joins TRBV4-2 to TRBJ2-7; 14 bases line up with TRBD2. The CDR3 totals 17 residues. Germline V CDR1 and CDR2: LGHNA, YNFKEQ. The V and J ends lost 4 bases and 5 bases, in that order; junction bases with no gene match: 10. This chain's CDR3 is CASSRVPGLAGGNEQYF. DNA for the CDR3: TGTGCCAGCAGCCGAGTACCTGGACTAGCGGGGGGAAACGAGCAGTACTTC.

This sequence joins TRBV2 and TRBJ2-3, with 10 bases identical to TRBD1. V shed 6 bases, J shed 1 base, and the junction held 4 bases outside the gene matches. The germline gives CDR1 SNHLY, CDR2 FYNNEI. CDR3 length equals 15 residues. DNA for the CDR3: TGTGCCAGCAGATGGGACAGGGGAGGCACAGATACGCAGTATTTT. This translates into CASRWDRGGTDTQYF.

The chain couples TRBV3-1 (or the pseudogene TRBV3-2) to TRBJ2-5; TRBD2 matches at 11 bases. The germline gives CDR1 LGHDT, CDR2 YNNKEL (reference sequence). CDR3 length: 15 amino acids. V shed 4 bases and J 1 base; nucleotides not matched to a gene: 2. For the CDR3, the DNA is TGTGCCAGCAGCCGGGGACTAGCGGCCCAAGAGACCCAGTACTTC. Amino acids: CASSRGLAAQETQYF.

This rearrangement joins TRBV7-8 to TRBJ1-1; D not certain. The CDR3 consists of 14 residues. CDR1 is SGHVS and CDR2 is FQNEAQ in the germline V gene. V lost 1 base and J 1 base, leaving 7 bases between the germline ends. The CDR3 DNA is TGTGCCAGCAGCTTAGACAGATCGAACACTGAAGCTTTCTTT. Translating gives CASSLDRSNTEAFF. Complete variable domain (other parts from reference TRBV7-8 and TRBJ1-1): GAGVSQSPRYKVAKRGQDVALRCDPISGHVSLFWYQQALGQGPEFLTYFQNEAQLDKSGLPSDRFFAERPEGSVSTLKIQRTQQEDSAVYLCASSLDRSNTEAFFGQGTRLTVV.

This clone was counted once. V gene TRBV27 combines with J gene TRBJ2-7; a possible D gene is TRBD2 (5 bases). V was clipped by 5 bases and J by 6 bases, with 14 bases between them. Germline V CDR1 and CDR2: MNHEY, SMNVEV (reference sequence). CDR3 size: 13 residues. The CDR3 bases are TGTGCCAGCAGTATTCTAGGCGGAGGCGAGCAGTACTTC. This encodes CASSILGGGEQYF.

The gene calls are TRBV7-2 and TRBJ2-5; D is possibly TRBD2 (6 bases). The germline V gene encodes CDR1 SGHTA and CDR2 FQGNSA. Trimming stripped 4 bases from V and 1 base from J, with 13 bases between. The CDR3 consists of 15 residues. The CDR3 DNA reads TGTGCCAGCAGCTCGTGGTGGGACTCCCAAGAGACCCAGTACTTC. Its protein is CASSSWWDSQETQYF.

The chain uses TRBV19 and TRBJ2-7, with a tentative D call TRBD2 (6 bases). V lost 2 bases and J 5 bases, leaving 13 bases between the germline ends. This CDR3 is 14 amino acids long. Germline V gene sequence: CDR1 LNHDA, CDR2 SQIVND (reference sequence). The CDR3 nucleotides read TGTGCCAGTAGTATACTCGGGGGTTCCGACGAGCAGTACTTC. The encoded protein is CASSILGGSDEQYF.

The chain employs TRBV27 and TRBJ1-5; no clear D gene. Germline loops: CDR1 MNHEY, CDR2 SMNVEV (reference sequence). The CDR3 totals 14 residues. V dropped 6 bases and J dropped 3 bases, with 12 bases sitting between them. The CDR3 loop is CASRLHGDNQPQHF. The DNA for the CDR3 is TGTGCCAGCAGACTACACGGAGACAATCAGCCCCAGCATTTT.

The CDR3 DNA follows: TGCGCCAGCAGTTTGACAGGGACTGGAAACACCATATATTTT. Encoded protein: CASSLTGTGNTIYF. The chain is built from TRBV10-1 and TRBJ1-3; TRBD1 aligns across 7 bases. Germline-derived CDR1 and CDR2 are WNHNN and SYGVQD (reference sequence). Losses at the gene ends were 5 bases for V and 2 bases for J; bases not matched to a gene: 3. The CDR3 has 14 amino acids.

The V gene is TRBV24-1, the J gene TRBJ2-3, with D perhaps TRBD2 (5 bases). Trimming pared 4 bases from V and 4 bases from J, leaving 14 bases between. CDR3 length: 15 residues. CDR1 KGHDR and CDR2 SFDVKD come from the germline V gene. CDR3 nucleotide sequence: TGTGCCACCAGTGACCACGGACTCGCAGCAGATACGCAGTATTTT. It yields the protein CATSDHGLAADTQYF.

This clone occurred many times. The chain links TRBV7-8 to TRBJ1-5, with TRBD1 matching 7 bases. The CDR3 sequence is 16 residues long. V lost 0 bases, J lost 2 bases, and 4 bases stayed unmatched. Germline V gives CDR1 SGHVS, CDR2 FQNEAQ. This CDR3 is CASSLASRGGNQPQHF. CDR3 sequence (DNA): TGTGCCAGCAGCTTAGCTTCCAGGGGGGGCAATCAGCCCCAGCATTTT. Full variable domain (remainder filled in from reference TRBV7-8 and TRBJ1-5): GAGVSQSPRYKVAKRGQDVALRCDPISGHVSLFWYQQALGQGPEFLTYFQNEAQLDKSGLPSDRFFAERPEGSVSTLKIQRTQQEDSAVYLCASSLASRGGNQPQHFGDGTRLSIL.

In nucleotides, the CDR3 is TGTGCCAGCAGCCAAGACAGCCTAAGGACAGGGATGGGCTACACCTTC. This encodes CASSQDSLRTGMGYTF. The chain combines TRBV3-1 (or the pseudogene TRBV3-2) with TRBJ1-2; 8 bases match TRBD1. V dropped 0 bases and J dropped 8; count of bases not matched to a gene: 11. CDR3 size: 16 residues. Germline values: CDR1 LGHDT, CDR2 YNNKEL (reference sequence).